The present T cell receptor beta chain was sequenced within a study of T-cell reconstitution after alpha-beta-depleted transplantation in children. During its preparation, the TCRbeta library received unique molecular identifiers. TCRdb fed the PCR reads into MiXCR, producing one record per CDR3 protein. The profile covers about 540,000 distinct CDR3 sequences, with around 18% appearing a single time and roughly 3.3% taken by the ten largest. This CDR3 spans 18 amino acids. Trimming took 1 base from V and 2 from J, leaving 21 bases between them. Germline CDR1 SGHAT, CDR2 FQDESV (reference sequence). The source was PBMCs from the stem cell graft donor, collected from the stem cell graft. This TCR derives from a human donor who donated a stem cell graft to a child with acute lymphoblastic leukemia. The V and J genes are TRBV11-1 and TRBJ2-7; tentatively, D is TRBD2 (5 bases). The CDR3 DNA reads TGTGCCAGCAGCTTAGATGGGAGCGAGTTGGACTGGGCCTACGAGCAGTACTTC. Its translation: CASSLDGSELDWAYEQYF.